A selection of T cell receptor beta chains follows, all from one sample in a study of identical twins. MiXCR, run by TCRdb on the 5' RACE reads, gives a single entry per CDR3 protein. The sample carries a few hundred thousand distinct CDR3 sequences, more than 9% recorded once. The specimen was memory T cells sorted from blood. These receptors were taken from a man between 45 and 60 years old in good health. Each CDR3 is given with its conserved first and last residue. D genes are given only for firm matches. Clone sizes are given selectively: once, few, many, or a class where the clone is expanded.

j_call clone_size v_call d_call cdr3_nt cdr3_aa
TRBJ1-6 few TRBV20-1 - TGCAGTGCTAGGCCAGGTTTACAGGGTTCCTCCCTCCACTTT CSARPGLQGSSLHF
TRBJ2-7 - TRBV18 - TGTGCCAGCTCACCAAACCCTGTAGTGGGCGAGCAGTACTTC CASSPNPVVGEQYF
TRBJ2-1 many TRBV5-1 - TGCGCCAGCAGCTCGACATGGGAGCAGTTCTTC CASSSTWEQFF
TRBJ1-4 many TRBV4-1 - TGCGCCAGCAGCCAAGGACCTTCAAATGAAAAACTGTTTTTT CASSQGPSNEKLFF
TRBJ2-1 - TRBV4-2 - TGTGCCAGCAGCCAGTCCCCAACCTACAATGAGCAGTTCTTC CASSQSPTYNEQFF
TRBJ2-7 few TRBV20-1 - TGCAGTGCCGGACCTTTACAGGGGGGGTACGAGCAGTACTTC CSAGPLQGGYEQYF
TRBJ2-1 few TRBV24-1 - TGTGCCACCAGTGATGCCTCGCGTCTGGGCGGTCAGAGCTCCTACAATGAGCAGTTCTTC CATSDASRLGGQSSYNEQFF
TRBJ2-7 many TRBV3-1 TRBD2 TGTGCCAGCAGCTATGGACTAGCGGGGACGGGGCAGTACTTC CASSYGLAGTGQYF
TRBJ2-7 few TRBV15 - TGTGCCACCAGCAGAGTAGCAGCACGGAGGGAGCAGTACTTC CATSRVAARREQYF
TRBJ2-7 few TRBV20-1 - TGCAGTGCTAGAGATCAGAGGCTAGCTGGGCTCGAGCAGTACTTC CSARDQRLAGLEQYF
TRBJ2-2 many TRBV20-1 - TGCAGTGCTAGAGATATCTACACCGGGGAGCTGTTTTTT CSARDIYTGELFF
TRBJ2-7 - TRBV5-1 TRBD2 TGCGCCAGCAGCTTGCTGGCGGGGGAGGAGTACGAGCAGTACTTC CASSLLAGEEYEQYF
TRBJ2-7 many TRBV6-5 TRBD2 TGTGCCAGCAGTTACTCCGGGACTAAACCTACCGGCGAGCAGTACTTC CASSYSGTKPTGEQYF
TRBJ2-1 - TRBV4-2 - TGTGCCAGCAGCCAAGGAGGGAGAGCCTTGGAGCAGTTCTTC CASSQGGRALEQFF
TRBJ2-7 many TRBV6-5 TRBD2 TGTGCCAGCAGTTACCTCCCACGGGGGGGGACCTACGAGCAGTACTTC CASSYLPRGGTYEQYF
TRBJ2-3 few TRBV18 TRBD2 TGTGCCAGCTCACCGCCCGGGGTAGCGGGAAGCACAGATACGCAGTATTTT CASSPPGVAGSTDTQYF
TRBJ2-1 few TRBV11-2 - TGTGCCAGCAGCCCGCCCCTTCTCGGGACTCTCAATGAGCAGTTCTTC CASSPPLLGTLNEQFF
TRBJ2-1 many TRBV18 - TGTGCCAGCTCACCACAGTCCTACAATGAGCAGTTCTTC CASSPQSYNEQFF
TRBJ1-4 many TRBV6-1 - TGTGCCAGCAGTAAACTACCGGGACACGGAAGTGAAAAACTGTTTTTT CASSKLPGHGSEKLFF
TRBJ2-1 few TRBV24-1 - TGTGCCACCAGTGGGTCGGGTGAGCAGTTCTTC CATSGSGEQFF
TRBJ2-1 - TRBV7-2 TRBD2 TGTGCCAGCAGCAGTAGCGGGAGAGGCCCGATTGAGCAGTTCTTC CASSSSGRGPIEQFF
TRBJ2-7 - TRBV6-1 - TGTGCCAGCAGTCCGGGACAATTCTCCTACGAGCAGTACTTC CASSPGQFSYEQYF
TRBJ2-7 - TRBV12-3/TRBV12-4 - TGTGCCAGCAGTTTCGGGGGGACAGGAGTGGTAGTCGAGCAGTACTTC CASSFGGTGVVVEQYF
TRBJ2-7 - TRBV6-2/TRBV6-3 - TGTGCCAGCACCTGGACACCTGCCTACGAGCAGTACTTC CASTWTPAYEQYF
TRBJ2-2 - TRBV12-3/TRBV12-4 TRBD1 TGTGCCAGCAGTATGGACAGGGTCACCGGGGAGCTGTTTTTT CASSMDRVTGELFF
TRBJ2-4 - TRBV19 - TGTGCCAGTAGTATATCCCGGGGAGGCCCCCACTTC CASSISRGGPHF
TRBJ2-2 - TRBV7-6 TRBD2 TGTGCCAGCAGCTTAAGTCGAGACAGCGGGACGAAGGGCGGGGAGCTGTTTTTT CASSLSRDSGTKGGELFF
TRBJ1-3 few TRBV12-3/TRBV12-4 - TGTGCCAGCAGTTTCTCCCCGGACGGGGCCATATATTTT CASSFSPDGAIYF
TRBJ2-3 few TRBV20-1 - TGCAGTGCTGAAACTCCTTGGGGTTCGTCCCCCACAGATACGCAGTATTTT CSAETPWGSSPTDTQYF
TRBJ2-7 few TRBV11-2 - TGTGCCAGCAGCTCGGACGCGGCCTACGAGCAGTACTTC CASSSDAAYEQYF
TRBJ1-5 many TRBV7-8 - TGTGCCAGCAGCTTAGAGTTGCCACAGCCCCAGCATTTT CASSLELPQPQHF
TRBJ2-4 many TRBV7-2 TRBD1 TGTGCCAGCAGCCCTCAGACAGGGGGCGCGAACATTCAGTACTTC CASSPQTGGANIQYF
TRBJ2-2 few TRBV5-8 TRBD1 TGTGCCAGCAGCTACCGGGACAGGGGAACCGGGGAGCTGTTTTTT CASSYRDRGTGELFF
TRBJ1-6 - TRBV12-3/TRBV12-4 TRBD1 TGTGCCAGCAGTTCGGGAGGGACAGGGGGATCACCCCTCCACTTT CASSSGGTGGSPLHF
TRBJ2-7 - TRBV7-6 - TGTGCCAGCAGCTTAGAAGTGGCGAGCTCCTACGAGCAGTACTTC CASSLEVASSYEQYF
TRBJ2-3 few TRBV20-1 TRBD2 TGCAGTGCTGGCGGCACTAGCGGGGGCAACACAGATACGCAGTATTTT CSAGGTSGGNTDTQYF
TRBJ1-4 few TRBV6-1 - TGTGCCAGCACCGGCTCGAACCTCCCAACTAATGAAAAACTGTTTTTT CASTGSNLPTNEKLFF
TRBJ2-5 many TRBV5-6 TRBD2 TGTGCCAGCAGCCCTCCTTATGGGCGGGAGGGCCGCGAGACCCAGTACTTC CASSPPYGREGRETQYF
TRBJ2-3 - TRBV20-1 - TGCAGTGCTAGATCGCGGACAGGAGGGACAGATACGCAGTATTTT CSARSRTGGTDTQYF
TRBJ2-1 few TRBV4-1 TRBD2 TGCGCCAGCAGCCAAAGTCAACTAGCGGGGCCCTACAATGAGCAGTTCTTC CASSQSQLAGPYNEQFF
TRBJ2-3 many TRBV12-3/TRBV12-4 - TGTGCCAGCAGCCCCCTCGGGACTGGCACAGATACGCAGTATTTT CASSPLGTGTDTQYF
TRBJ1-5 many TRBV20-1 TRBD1 TGCAGTGCCAAGACAGGGTCCTCTTTCAATCAGCCCCAGCATTTT CSAKTGSSFNQPQHF
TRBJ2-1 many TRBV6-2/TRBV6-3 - TGTGCCAGCAGCCCTCAGGCTAAAAGTGAGCAGTTCTTC CASSPQAKSEQFF
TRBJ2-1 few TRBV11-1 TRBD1 TGTGCCAGCAGCCCTACGACAGGGTTGCATGAGCAGTTCTTC CASSPTTGLHEQFF
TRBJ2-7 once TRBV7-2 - TGTGCCAGCAGCTTAGAGAGTAGCGTCCACGAGCAGTACTTC CASSLESSVHEQYF
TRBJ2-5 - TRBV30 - TGTGCCTGGAGTGGGGCAGGGACCCAGTACTTC CAWSGAGTQYF